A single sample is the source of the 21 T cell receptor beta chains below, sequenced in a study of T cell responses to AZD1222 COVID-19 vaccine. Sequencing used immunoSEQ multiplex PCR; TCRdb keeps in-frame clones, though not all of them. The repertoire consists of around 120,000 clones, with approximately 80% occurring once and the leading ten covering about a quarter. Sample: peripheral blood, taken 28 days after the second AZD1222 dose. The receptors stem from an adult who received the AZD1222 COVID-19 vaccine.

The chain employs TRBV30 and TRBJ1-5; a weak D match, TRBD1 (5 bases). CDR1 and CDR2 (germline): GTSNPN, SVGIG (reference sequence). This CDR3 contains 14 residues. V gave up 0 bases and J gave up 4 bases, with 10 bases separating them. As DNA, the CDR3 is TGTGCCTGGAGTGTTTCCAGACAGAATCAGCCCCAGCATTTT. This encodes CAWSVSRQNQPQHF.

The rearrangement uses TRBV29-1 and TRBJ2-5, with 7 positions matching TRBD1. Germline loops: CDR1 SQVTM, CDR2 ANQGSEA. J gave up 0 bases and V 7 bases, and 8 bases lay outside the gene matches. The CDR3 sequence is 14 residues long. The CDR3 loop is CSARHRGYQETQYF. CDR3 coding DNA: TGCAGCGCCAGGCACAGGGGATACCAAGAGACCCAGTACTTC. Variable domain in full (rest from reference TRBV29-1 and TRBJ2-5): SAVISQKPSRDICQRGTSLTIQCQVDSQVTMMFWYRQQPGQSLTLIATANQGSEATYESGFVIDKFPISRPNLTFSTLTVSNMSPEDSSIYLCSARHRGYQETQYFGPGTRLLVL.

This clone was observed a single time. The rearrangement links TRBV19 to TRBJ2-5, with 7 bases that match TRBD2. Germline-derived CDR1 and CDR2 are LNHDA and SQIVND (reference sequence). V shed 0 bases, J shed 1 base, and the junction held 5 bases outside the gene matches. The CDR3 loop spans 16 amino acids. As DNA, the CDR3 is TGTGCCAGTAGTATAGATGGGCTAGCGGCCCAAGAGACCCAGTACTTC. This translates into CASSIDGLAAQETQYF. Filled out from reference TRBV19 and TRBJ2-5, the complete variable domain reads DGGITQSPKYLFRKEGQNVTLSCEQNLNHDAMYWYRQDPGQGLRLIYYSQIVNDFQKGDIAEGYSVSREKKESFPLTVTSAQKNPTAFYLCASSIDGLAAQETQYFGPGTRLLVL.

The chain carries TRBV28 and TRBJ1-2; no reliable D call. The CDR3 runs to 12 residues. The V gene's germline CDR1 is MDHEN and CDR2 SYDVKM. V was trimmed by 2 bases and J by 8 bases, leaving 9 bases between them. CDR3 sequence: CASSLKSGGYTF. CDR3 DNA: TGTGCCAGCAGTTTAAAGTCGGGAGGCTACACCTTC.

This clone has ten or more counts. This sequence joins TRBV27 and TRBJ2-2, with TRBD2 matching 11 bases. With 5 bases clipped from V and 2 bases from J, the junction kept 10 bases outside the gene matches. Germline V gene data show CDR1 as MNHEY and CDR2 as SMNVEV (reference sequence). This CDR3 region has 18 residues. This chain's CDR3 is CASSPPLSGGGNTGELFF. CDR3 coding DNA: TGTGCCAGCAGTCCGCCACTTAGCGGGGGGGGAAACACCGGGGAGCTGTTTTTT.

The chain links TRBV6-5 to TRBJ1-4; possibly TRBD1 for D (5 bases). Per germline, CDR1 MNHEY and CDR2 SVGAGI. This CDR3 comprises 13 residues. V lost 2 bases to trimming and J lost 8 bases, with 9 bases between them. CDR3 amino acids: CASSYDSGEKLFF. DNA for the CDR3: TGTGCCAGCAGTTACGACAGCGGCGAAAAACTGTTTTTT.

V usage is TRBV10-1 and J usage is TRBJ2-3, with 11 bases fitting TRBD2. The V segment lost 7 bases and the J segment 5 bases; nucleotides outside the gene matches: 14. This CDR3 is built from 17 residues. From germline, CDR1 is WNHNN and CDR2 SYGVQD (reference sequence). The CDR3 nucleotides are TGCGCCAGCATGCCACTGCCATTAGCGGGGGGGGAAGATACGCAGTATTTT. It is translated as CASMPLPLAGGEDTQYF.

The CDR3 DNA is TGTGCCAGCAGCCTCCAGACGCGGTCACCCCTCCACTTT. Amino acids: CASSLQTRSPLHF. This chain joins TRBV3-1 (or the pseudogene TRBV3-2) and TRBJ1-6; D unresolved. The ends were cut back, 4 bases at V and 10 bases at J, with 11 bases in the middle. Germline V gives CDR1 LGHDT, CDR2 YNNKEL (reference sequence). The CDR3 is 13 residues long.

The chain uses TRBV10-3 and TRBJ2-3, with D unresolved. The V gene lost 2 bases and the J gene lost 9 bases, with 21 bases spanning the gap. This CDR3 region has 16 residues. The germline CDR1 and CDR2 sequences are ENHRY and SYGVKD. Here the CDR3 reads CAISEGSGDSPRTQYF. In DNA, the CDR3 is TGTGCCATCAGTGAGGGGTCTGGAGACTCGCCTAGGACGCAGTATTTT.

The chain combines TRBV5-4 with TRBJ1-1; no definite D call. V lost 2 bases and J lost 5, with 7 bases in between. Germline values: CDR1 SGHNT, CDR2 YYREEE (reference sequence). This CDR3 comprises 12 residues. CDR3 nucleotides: TGTGCCAGCAGCTTCGATGATACTGAAGCTTTCTTT. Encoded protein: CASSFDDTEAFF.

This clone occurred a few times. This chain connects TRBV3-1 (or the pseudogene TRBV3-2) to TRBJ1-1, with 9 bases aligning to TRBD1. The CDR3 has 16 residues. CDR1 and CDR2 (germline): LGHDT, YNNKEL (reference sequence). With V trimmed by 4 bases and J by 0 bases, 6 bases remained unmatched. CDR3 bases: TGTGCCAGCAGCCCCGGACAGGGGAGGATGAACACTGAAGCTTTCTTT. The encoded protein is CASSPGQGRMNTEAFF.

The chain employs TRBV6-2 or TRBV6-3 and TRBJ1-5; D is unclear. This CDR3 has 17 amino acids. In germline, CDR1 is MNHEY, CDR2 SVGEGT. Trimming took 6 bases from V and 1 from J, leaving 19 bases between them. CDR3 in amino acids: CASSHLRKGQSNQPQHF. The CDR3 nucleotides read TGTGCCAGCAGCCACCTTAGGAAAGGGCAGAGCAATCAGCCCCAGCATTTT.

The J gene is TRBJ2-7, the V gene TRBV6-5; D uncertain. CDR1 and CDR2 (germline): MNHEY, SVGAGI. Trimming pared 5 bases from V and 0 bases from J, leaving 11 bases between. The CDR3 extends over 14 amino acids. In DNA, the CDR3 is TGTGCCAGCAGTCGACGTATAGGCTCCTACGAGCAGTACTTC. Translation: CASSRRIGSYEQYF.

For the CDR3, the DNA is TGTGCCAGCAGTGAAGCGCGAATACTAAATCAGCCCCAGCATTTT. Amino acids: CASSEARILNQPQHF. The V call is TRBV6-1, the J call TRBJ1-5; D is ambiguous. Trimming took 0 bases from V and 4 from J, leaving 10 bases between them. From germline, CDR1 is MNHNS and CDR2 SASEGT. The CDR3 loop spans 15 amino acids.

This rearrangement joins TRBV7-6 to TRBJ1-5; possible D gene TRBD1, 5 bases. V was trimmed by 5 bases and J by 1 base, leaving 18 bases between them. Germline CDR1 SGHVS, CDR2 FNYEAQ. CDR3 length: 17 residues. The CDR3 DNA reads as TGTGCCAGCAGCCCGTTCCCGAGGGGCAAGAGCAATCAGCCCCAGCATTTT. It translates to CASSPFPRGKSNQPQHF. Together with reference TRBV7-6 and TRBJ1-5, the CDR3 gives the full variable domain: GAGVSQSPRYKVTKRGQDVALRCDPISGHVSLYWYRQALGQGPEFLTYFNYEAQQDKSGLPNDRFSAERPEGSISTLTIQRTEQRDSAMYRCASSPFPRGKSNQPQHFGDGTRLSIL.

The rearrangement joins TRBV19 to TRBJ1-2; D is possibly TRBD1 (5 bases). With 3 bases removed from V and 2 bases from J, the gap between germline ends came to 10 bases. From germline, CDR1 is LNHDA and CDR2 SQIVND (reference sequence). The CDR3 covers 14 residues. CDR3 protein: CASSIFRDNYGYTF. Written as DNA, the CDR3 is TGTGCCAGTAGTATTTTCAGGGACAACTATGGCTACACCTTC.

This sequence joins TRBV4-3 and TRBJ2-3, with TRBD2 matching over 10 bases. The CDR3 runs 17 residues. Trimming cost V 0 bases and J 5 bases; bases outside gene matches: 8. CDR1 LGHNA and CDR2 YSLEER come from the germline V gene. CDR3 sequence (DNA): TGCGCCAGCAGCCAAGATCCGAGCGGGGGGGCGGTAGATACGCAGTATTTT. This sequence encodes CASSQDPSGGAVDTQYF.

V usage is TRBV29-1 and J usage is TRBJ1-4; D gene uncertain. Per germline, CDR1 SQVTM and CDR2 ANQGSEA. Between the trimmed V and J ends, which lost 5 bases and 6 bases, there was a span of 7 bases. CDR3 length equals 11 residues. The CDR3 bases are TGCAGCGTTCATGTGGATGAAAAACTGTTTTTT. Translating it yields CSVHVDEKLFF.

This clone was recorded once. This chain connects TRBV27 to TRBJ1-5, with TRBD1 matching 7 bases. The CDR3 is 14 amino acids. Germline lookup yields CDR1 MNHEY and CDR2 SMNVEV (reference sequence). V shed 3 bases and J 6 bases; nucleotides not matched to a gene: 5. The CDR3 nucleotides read TGTGCCAGCAGTTTTAAGGGGGCGGGTCAGCCCCAGCATTTT. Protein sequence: CASSFKGAGQPQHF.

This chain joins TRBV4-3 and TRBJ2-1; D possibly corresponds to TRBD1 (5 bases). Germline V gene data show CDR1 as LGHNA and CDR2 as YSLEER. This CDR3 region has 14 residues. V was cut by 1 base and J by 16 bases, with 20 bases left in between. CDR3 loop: CASSQVPSQGKKFF. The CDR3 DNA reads TGCGCCAGCAGCCAAGTTCCTTCGCAGGGAAAAAAATTCTTC.

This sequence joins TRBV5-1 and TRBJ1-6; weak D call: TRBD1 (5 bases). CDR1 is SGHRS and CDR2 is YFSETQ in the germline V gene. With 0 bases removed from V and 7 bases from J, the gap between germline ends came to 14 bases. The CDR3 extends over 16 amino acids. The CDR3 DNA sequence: TGCGCCAGCAGCTTGGGTAGCGGGGACGCGAATTCACCCCTCCACTTT. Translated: CASSLGSGDANSPLHF. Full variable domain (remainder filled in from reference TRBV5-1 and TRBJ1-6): KAGVTQTPRYLIKTRGQQVTLSCSPISGHRSVSWYQQTPGQGLQFLFEYFSETQRNKGNFPGRFSGRQFSNSRSEMNVSTLELGDSALYLCASSLGSGDANSPLHFGNGTRLTVT.